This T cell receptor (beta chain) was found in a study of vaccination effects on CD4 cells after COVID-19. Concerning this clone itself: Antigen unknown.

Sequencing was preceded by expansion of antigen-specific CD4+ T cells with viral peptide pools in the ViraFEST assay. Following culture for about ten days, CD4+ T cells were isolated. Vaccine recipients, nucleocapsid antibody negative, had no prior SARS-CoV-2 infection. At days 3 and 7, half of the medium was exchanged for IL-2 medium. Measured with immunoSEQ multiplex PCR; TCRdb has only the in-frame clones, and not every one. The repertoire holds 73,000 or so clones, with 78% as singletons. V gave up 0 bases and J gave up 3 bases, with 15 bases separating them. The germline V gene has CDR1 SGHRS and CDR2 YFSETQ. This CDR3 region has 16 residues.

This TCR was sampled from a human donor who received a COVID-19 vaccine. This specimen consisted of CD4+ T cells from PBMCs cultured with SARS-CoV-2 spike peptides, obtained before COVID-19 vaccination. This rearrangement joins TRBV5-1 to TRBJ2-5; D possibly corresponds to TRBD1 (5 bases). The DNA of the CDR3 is TGCGCCAGCAGCTTGGAAGGGTATTCGGACAAAGAGACCCAGTACTTC. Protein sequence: CASSLEGYSDKETQYF.